The clone carrying this T cell receptor beta chain was found a few times. Its antigen is not identified. The sample originates from a study of cytomegalovirus exposure and HLA in healthy donors. Study-level background: Assignment to the Caucasian-associated ancestry cluster applied to around 76% of the 300 to 500 genotyped donors.

Trimming pared 5 bases from V and 4 bases from J, leaving 27 bases between. Germline V gene data show CDR1 as MGHRA and CDR2 as YSYEKL. The CDR3 is made up of 19 amino acids. 60 Vbeta and 13 Jbeta primers were used in PCR. The table came from immunoSEQ multiplex PCR; TCRdb's copy has only in-frame clones and leaves some out. Here the sample spans 150,000 or so clones, approximately 80% being singletons. The study, taken as a whole, reports: While the bulk of TCR sequences proved rare, some public TCRs turned up in many donors. In an earlier analysis, in 620 or so donors, most V segments appeared productive either ~90% or ~30% of the time.

The source of this sequence is a man aged 45-60 years in good health and CMV-seropositive. The sample comprised PBMCs. The chain carries TRBV4-1 and TRBJ1-3; weak D call: TRBD1 (6 bases). The CDR3 spells CASSWRVATGRSRGNTIYF. DNA of the CDR3: TGCGCCAGCAGCTGGCGGGTAGCGACAGGCAGGTCCCGAGGAAACACCATATATTTT.